This T cell receptor beta chain was captured in a study of CD8 T cells in Susac syndrome. RNA, at 0.5 to 1 ug, was reverse transcribed with random hexamers. TCRdb used MiXCR to reprocess the immunoSEQ multiplex PCR reads, holding one entry per CDR3 protein. The sample has 90,000 to 150,000 distinct CDR3 sequences; 93% are singletons. CDR3 length equals 13 residues. Germline assignment: CDR1 SGHNT and CDR2 YYREEE (reference sequence). The V and J ends lost 1 base and 5 bases respectively, with 9 bases between them. This clonotype was detected only a few times. The sample was CD4+ T cells from PBMCs. The genes are TRBV5-4 and TRBJ2-5; D is perhaps TRBD1 or TRBD2 (7 bases each). The TCR was taken from a human donor with multiple sclerosis. As DNA, the CDR3 is TGTGCCAGCAGCTTGCAGGGGGGGGAGACCCAGTACTTC. It encodes CASSLQGGETQYF.